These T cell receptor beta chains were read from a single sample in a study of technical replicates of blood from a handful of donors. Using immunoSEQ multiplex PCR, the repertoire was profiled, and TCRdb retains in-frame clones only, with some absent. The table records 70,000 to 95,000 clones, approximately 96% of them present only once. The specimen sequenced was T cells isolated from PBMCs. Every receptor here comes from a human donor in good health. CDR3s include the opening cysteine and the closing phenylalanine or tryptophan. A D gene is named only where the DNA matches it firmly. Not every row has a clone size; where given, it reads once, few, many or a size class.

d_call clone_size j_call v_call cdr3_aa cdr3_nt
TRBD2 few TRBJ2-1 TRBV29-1 CSTGGGSSYNEQFF TGCAGCACGGGAGGTGGGAGCTCCTACAATGAGCAGTTCTTC
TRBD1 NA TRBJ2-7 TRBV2 CATPGDRASSYEQYF TGTGCCACGCCAGGGGACAGGGCTAGCTCCTACGAGCAGTACTTC
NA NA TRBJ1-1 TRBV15 CATSERRRINTEAFF TGTGCCACCAGCGAACGCCGGAGGATTAACACTGAAGCTTTCTTT
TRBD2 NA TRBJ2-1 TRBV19 CATFSGRAYEQFF TGTGCCACCTTCAGCGGGAGGGCCTATGAGCAGTTCTTC
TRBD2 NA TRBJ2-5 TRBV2 CASSEYELAEETQYF TGTGCCAGCAGTGAGTATGAACTAGCGGAAGAGACCCAGTACTTC
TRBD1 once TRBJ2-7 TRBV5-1 CASSLDTGGSYEQYF TGCGCCAGCAGCTTGGATACAGGGGGTTCCTACGAGCAGTACTTC
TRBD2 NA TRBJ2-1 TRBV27 CASGLGAYNEQFF TGTGCCAGCGGACTAGGGGCGTACAATGAGCAGTTCTTC
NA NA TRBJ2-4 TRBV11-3 CASSSGGIQYF TGTGCCAGCAGCTCCGGAGGCATTCAGTACTTC
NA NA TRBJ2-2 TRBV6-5 CASSYERVTGELFF TGTGCCAGCAGTTACGAACGGGTCACCGGGGAGCTGTTTTTT
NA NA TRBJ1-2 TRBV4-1 CASSQGISWSGHNGYTF TGCGCCAGCAGCCAAGGGATAAGCTGGTCGGGACATAATGGCTACACCTTC
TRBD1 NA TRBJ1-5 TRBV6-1 CASSPGQNSNQPQHF TGTGCCAGCAGTCCGGGACAGAATAGCAATCAGCCCCAGCATTTT
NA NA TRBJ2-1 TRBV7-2 CASSLVPYNEQFF TGTGCCAGCAGCTTAGTTCCGTACAATGAGCAGTTCTTC
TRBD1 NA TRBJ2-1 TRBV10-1 CASGQVTNEQFF TGCGCCAGTGGACAGGTAACTAATGAGCAGTTCTTC
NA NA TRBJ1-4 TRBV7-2 CASSLGGVGEKLFF TGTGCCAGCAGCTTAGGCGGGGTTGGGGAAAAACTGTTTTTT
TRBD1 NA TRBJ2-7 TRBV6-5 CASRPGQGRKSEQYF TGTGCCAGCAGACCAGGACAGGGGAGAAAATCCGAGCAGTACTTC
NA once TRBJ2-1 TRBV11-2 CASSLDPRGSYNEQFF TGTGCCAGCAGCTTAGATCCTAGAGGCTCCTACAATGAGCAGTTCTTC
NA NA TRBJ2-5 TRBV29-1 CSAERGGIQYF TGCAGCGCCGAACGTGGCGGGATCCAGTACTTC
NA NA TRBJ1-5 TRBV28 CASSLILRGRGRNQPQHF TGTGCCAGCAGTTTAATATTAAGGGGCAGGGGTCGCAATCAGCCCCAGCATTTT
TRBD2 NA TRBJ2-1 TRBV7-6 CASSPLAGDLLEQFF TGTGCCAGCAGCCCCCTAGCGGGAGATCTCCTTGAGCAGTTCTTC
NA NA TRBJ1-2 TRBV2 CASRDDRFANYGYTF TGTGCCAGCAGAGATGACAGGTTTGCTAACTATGGCTACACCTTC
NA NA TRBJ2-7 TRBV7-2 CASSLQGNFGNYEQYF TGTGCCAGCAGCTTACAGGGAAATTTCGGCAACTACGAGCAGTACTTC
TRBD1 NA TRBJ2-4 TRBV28 CASSLRQGLAKNIQYF TGTGCCAGCAGTTTACGACAGGGATTAGCCAAAAACATTCAGTACTTC
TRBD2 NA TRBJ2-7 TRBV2 CASRDPLAGGNSYEQYF TGTGCCAGCAGGGACCCCCTAGCGGGAGGAAACTCCTACGAGCAGTACTTC
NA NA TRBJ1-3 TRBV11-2 CASSFSEAVIYF TGTGCCAGCAGCTTTTCAGAGGCGGTAATATATTTT
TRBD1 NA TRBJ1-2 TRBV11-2 CASSATTGPLGGYTF TGTGCCAGCAGCGCGACGACAGGGCCTTTGGGCGGCTACACCTTC
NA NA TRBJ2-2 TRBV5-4 CASSFQVTGELFF TGTGCCAGCAGCTTCCAGGTAACCGGGGAGCTGTTTTTT
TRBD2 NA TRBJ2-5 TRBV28 CASSLAIPGLAGFIAQNEETQYF TGTGCCAGCAGTTTAGCGATCCCGGGACTAGCGGGATTTATCGCCCAAAACGAAGAGACCCAGTACTTC
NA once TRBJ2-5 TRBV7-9 CASSPHAETQYF TGTGCCAGCAGTCCCCACGCGGAGACCCAGTACTTC
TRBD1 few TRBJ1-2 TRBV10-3 CAISERTGGGYTF TGTGCCATCAGTGAGAGGACAGGGGGCGGCTACACCTTC
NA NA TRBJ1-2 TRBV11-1 CASSLPGFYGYTF TGTGCCAGCAGCTTACCAGGGTTCTATGGCTACACCTTC
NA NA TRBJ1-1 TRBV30 CAWSLRDFFVTEAFF TGTGCCTGGAGTCTCCGGGACTTTTTCGTAACTGAAGCTTTCTTT
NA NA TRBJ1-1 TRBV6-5 CASSHGGEAFF TGTGCCAGCAGTCACGGGGGGGAAGCTTTCTTT
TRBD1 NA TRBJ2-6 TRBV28 CAGQGVGANVLTF TGTGCCGGACAGGGGGTTGGGGCCAACGTCCTGACTTTC
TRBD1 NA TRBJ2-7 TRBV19 CASSIVRTGNYEQYF TGTGCCAGTAGTATAGTTCGGACAGGGAACTACGAGCAGTACTTC
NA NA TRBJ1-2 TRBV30 CAWSALGARQSYGYTF TGTGCCTGGAGTGCCCTAGGTGCTCGACAGTCCTATGGCTACACCTTC
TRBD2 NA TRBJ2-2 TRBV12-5 CASGLVPSGRSPGELFF TGTGCTAGTGGTTTGGTACCCAGCGGGAGATCCCCCGGGGAGCTGTTTTTT
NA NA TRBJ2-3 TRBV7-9 CASSLGTATSRTDTQYF TGTGCCAGCAGCTTAGGGACAGCAACTTCCCGCACAGATACGCAGTATTTT
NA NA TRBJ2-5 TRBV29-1 CSVEGAWAGDIEETQYF TGCAGCGTTGAGGGGGCATGGGCGGGAGATATTGAAGAGACCCAGTACTTC
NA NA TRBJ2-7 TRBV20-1 CSASVMNEQYF TGCAGTGCGAGCGTCATGAACGAGCAGTACTTC
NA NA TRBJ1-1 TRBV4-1 CASSPGLANTEAFF TGCGCCAGCAGCCCTGGACTGGCGAACACTGAAGCTTTCTTT
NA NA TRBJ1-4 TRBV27 CASRTGNEKLFF TGTGCCAGTAGGACGGGAAATGAAAAACTGTTTTTT
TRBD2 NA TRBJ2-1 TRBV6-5 CASSYFTSGKNEQFF TGTGCCAGCAGTTACTTTACTAGCGGGAAAAATGAGCAGTTCTTC
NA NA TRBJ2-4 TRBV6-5 CASSGGNIQYF TGTGCCAGCAGTGGAGGAAACATTCAGTACTTC
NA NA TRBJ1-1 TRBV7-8 CASSRDHTEAFF TGTGCCAGCAGCCGGGATCACACTGAAGCTTTCTTT
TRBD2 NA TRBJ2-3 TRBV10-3 CAISESTATSGPGPITDTQYF TGTGCCATCAGTGAGTCGACCGCCACTAGCGGGCCGGGGCCTATAACAGATACGCAGTATTTT
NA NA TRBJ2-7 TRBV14 CASSQVREQYF TGTGCCAGCAGCCAAGTCCGCGAGCAGTACTTC
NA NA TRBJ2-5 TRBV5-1 CASSSTGFGGETQYF TGCGCCAGCAGCTCCACAGGGTTCGGCGGGGAGACCCAGTACTTC
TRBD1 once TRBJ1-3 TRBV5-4 CASSVMDRAGNTIYF TGTGCCAGCAGCGTGATGGACAGGGCTGGAAACACCATATATTTT
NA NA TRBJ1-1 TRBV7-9 CASSSPNGVNTEAFF TGTGCCAGCAGCTCCCCCAACGGGGTGAACACTGAAGCTTTCTTT
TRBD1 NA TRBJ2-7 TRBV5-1 CASSRTGDYEQYF TGCGCCAGCAGCCGAACAGGGGACTACGAGCAGTACTTC
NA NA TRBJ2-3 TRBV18 CASSQGLTDTQYF TGTGCCAGCTCACAGGGGTTGACAGATACGCAGTATTTT
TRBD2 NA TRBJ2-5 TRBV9 CASSSGLAETVAQYF TGTGCCAGCAGCTCGGGACTAGCGGAGACCGTTGCCCAGTACTTC
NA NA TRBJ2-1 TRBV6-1 CASSPRVLVEQFF TGTGCCAGCAGCCCCCGGGTCTTAGTGGAGCAGTTCTTC
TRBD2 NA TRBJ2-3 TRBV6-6 CASSYWGGRDSDTQYF TGTGCCAGCAGTTACTGGGGCGGGAGGGATTCAGATACGCAGTATTTT
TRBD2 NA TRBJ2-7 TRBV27 CASSSGTSGSGEQYF TGTGCCAGCAGTTCCGGGACTAGCGGGAGTGGTGAGCAGTACTTC
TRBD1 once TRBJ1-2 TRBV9 CASSVDTGTVSYGYTF TGTGCCAGCAGCGTAGATACCGGGACAGTTTCGTATGGCTACACCTTC
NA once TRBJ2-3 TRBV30 CAWSVVQKDLRADTQYF TGTGCCTGGAGTGTTGTCCAGAAAGACCTCCGGGCAGATACGCAGTATTTT
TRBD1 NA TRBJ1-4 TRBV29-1 CSVVSWGQGNEKLFF TGCAGCGTTGTGTCATGGGGACAGGGTAATGAAAAACTGTTTTTT
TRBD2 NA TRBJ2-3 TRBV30 CAWSTGLAGVKPVRDTQYF TGTGCCTGGAGCACGGGACTAGCGGGCGTCAAACCCGTGAGAGATACGCAGTATTTT
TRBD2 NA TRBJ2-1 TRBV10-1 CASSTPRERRQAGLGDNEQFF TGCGCCAGCAGTACCCCACGGGAAAGGAGACAAGCGGGATTGGGGGACAATGAGCAGTTCTTC